These T cell receptor beta chains were read from a single sample in a study of graft-versus-host responses after intestinal transplantation. Assay used: immunoSEQ multiplex PCR; TCRdb lists only in-frame clones, some missing. In the table there are roughly 120,000 clones, around nine tenths of which are singletons. No antigens are known for them. Specimen: unstimulated CD4+ T cells sorted from spleen or lymph node cells, collected before transplant. The receptors were gathered from a human donor who was the organ donor for an intestinal transplant. Each CDR3 is given with its conserved first and last residue. D genes are given only for firm matches. Not all rows give a size; the values are once, few, many and, for expanded clones, a class.

j_call: TRBJ2-4
d_call: TRBD1
clone_size: once
v_call: TRBV25-1
cdr3_aa: CASSEGTGGKNIQYF
cdr3_nt: TGTGCCAGCAGTGAAGGGACAGGGGGTAAAAACATTCAGTACTTC

j_call: TRBJ2-5
d_call: TRBD1
clone_size: .
v_call: TRBV5-8
cdr3_aa: CASSLLRGSETQYF
cdr3_nt: TGTGCCAGCAGCTTGCTCAGGGGGAGCGAGACCCAGTACTTC

j_call: TRBJ1-2
d_call: TRBD1
clone_size: .
v_call: TRBV4-1
cdr3_aa: CASSQDPQGARGYTF
cdr3_nt: TGCGCCAGCAGCCAAGACCCACAGGGGGCTCGAGGCTACACCTTC

j_call: TRBJ2-1
d_call: TRBD2
clone_size: .
v_call: TRBV29-1
cdr3_aa: CSVGLAGEGDEQFF
cdr3_nt: TGCAGCGTTGGACTAGCGGGAGAAGGGGATGAGCAGTTCTTC

j_call: TRBJ1-1
d_call: .
clone_size: .
v_call: TRBV4-2
cdr3_aa: CASSQIGRTEAFF
cdr3_nt: TGTGCCAGCAGCCAAATAGGACGCACTGAAGCTTTCTTT

j_call: TRBJ1-1
d_call: .
clone_size: once
v_call: TRBV6-6
cdr3_aa: CASSPVGDTEAFF
cdr3_nt: TGTGCCAGCAGTCCCGTGGGGGACACTGAAGCTTTCTTT

j_call: TRBJ1-1
d_call: .
clone_size: .
v_call: TRBV27
cdr3_aa: CASSSSGGTEAFF
cdr3_nt: TGTGCCAGCAGTTCATCCGGGGGCACTGAAGCTTTCTTT

j_call: TRBJ1-4
d_call: .
clone_size: .
v_call: TRBV12-5
cdr3_aa: CASAMGGKQEKLFF
cdr3_nt: TGTGCTAGTGCCATGGGGGGGAAACAGGAAAAACTGTTTTTT

j_call: TRBJ1-1
d_call: TRBD1
clone_size: .
v_call: TRBV18
cdr3_aa: CASSSGPGQVNTEAFF
cdr3_nt: TGTGCCAGCTCATCCGGACCGGGACAGGTGAACACTGAAGCTTTCTTT

j_call: TRBJ1-2
d_call: TRBD1
clone_size: .
v_call: TRBV7-2
cdr3_aa: CASSERTGGGGYTF
cdr3_nt: TGTGCCAGCTCTGAGAGGACAGGGGGCGGTGGCTACACCTTC

j_call: TRBJ2-7
d_call: TRBD2
clone_size: .
v_call: TRBV7-2
cdr3_aa: CASSLINRGGNYEQYF
cdr3_nt: TGTGCCAGCAGCTTAATCAATCGGGGGGGGAATTACGAGCAGTACTTC

j_call: TRBJ2-7
d_call: .
clone_size: .
v_call: TRBV19
cdr3_aa: CASSMVAATYEQYF
cdr3_nt: TGTGCCAGTAGTATGGTAGCAGCCACCTACGAGCAGTACTTC

j_call: TRBJ1-1
d_call: .
clone_size: .
v_call: TRBV30
cdr3_aa: CAWSAVRALNTEAFF
cdr3_nt: TGTGCCTGGAGTGCGGTAAGGGCGTTGAACACTGAAGCTTTCTTT

j_call: TRBJ2-1
d_call: TRBD2
clone_size: .
v_call: TRBV4-1
cdr3_aa: CASSRWTSGYNEQFF
cdr3_nt: TGCGCCAGCAGCCGATGGACTAGCGGATACAATGAGCAGTTCTTC

j_call: TRBJ1-2
d_call: TRBD1
clone_size: .
v_call: TRBV19
cdr3_aa: CASSTRDRGPYGYTF
cdr3_nt: TGTGCCAGTAGTACCCGGGACAGGGGACCGTATGGCTACACCTTC

j_call: TRBJ2-5
d_call: .
clone_size: .
v_call: TRBV9
cdr3_aa: CASSVSGIKQETQYF
cdr3_nt: TGTGCCAGCAGCGTATCGGGGATTAAGCAAGAGACCCAGTACTTC

j_call: TRBJ2-1
d_call: .
clone_size: .
v_call: TRBV2
cdr3_aa: CASSESIGGEQFF
cdr3_nt: TGTGCCAGCAGTGAAAGTATAGGGGGAGAGCAGTTCTTC

j_call: TRBJ1-3
d_call: .
clone_size: .
v_call: TRBV15
cdr3_aa: CATSRDRGSGNTIYF
cdr3_nt: TGTGCCACCAGCAGAGACCGCGGCTCTGGAAACACCATATATTTT

j_call: TRBJ1-3
d_call: .
clone_size: .
v_call: TRBV6-5
cdr3_aa: CASSPLQRNTIYF
cdr3_nt: TGTGCCAGCAGTCCTTTACAGCGAAACACCATATATTTT

j_call: TRBJ2-7
d_call: .
clone_size: .
v_call: TRBV10-2
cdr3_aa: CASYPERDSYEQYF
cdr3_nt: TGCGCCAGCTACCCGGAACGGGATTCCTACGAGCAGTACTTC

j_call: TRBJ2-3
d_call: TRBD2
clone_size: .
v_call: TRBV4-2
cdr3_aa: CASSLLGGGPGTDTQYF
cdr3_nt: TGTGCCAGCAGCCTTTTGGGGGGAGGGCCGGGGACAGATACGCAGTATTTT

j_call: TRBJ1-5
d_call: .
clone_size: .
v_call: TRBV5-4
cdr3_aa: CASSYRDQPQHF
cdr3_nt: TGTGCCAGCAGCTACAGGGATCAGCCCCAGCATTTT

j_call: TRBJ1-2
d_call: .
clone_size: .
v_call: TRBV27
cdr3_aa: CASSPPDRYGYTF
cdr3_nt: TGTGCCAGCAGTCCCCCCGACAGGTATGGCTACACCTTC

j_call: TRBJ1-1
d_call: .
clone_size: .
v_call: TRBV5-1
cdr3_aa: CASSLVSGAQTEAFF
cdr3_nt: TGCGCCAGCAGCTTGGTTTCGGGGGCGCAGACTGAAGCTTTCTTT

j_call: TRBJ2-3
d_call: .
clone_size: .
v_call: TRBV5-1
cdr3_aa: CASSLQGTDTQYF
cdr3_nt: TGCGCCAGCAGCTTGCAGGGGACAGATACGCAGTATTTT

j_call: TRBJ2-7
d_call: TRBD2
clone_size: .
v_call: TRBV7-9
cdr3_aa: CASSPTGLAKTRGSYEQYF
cdr3_nt: TGTGCCAGCAGCCCCACGGGACTAGCGAAAACTCGGGGCTCCTACGAGCAGTACTTC

j_call: TRBJ2-3
d_call: TRBD2
clone_size: .
v_call: TRBV5-1
cdr3_aa: CASSLGLAGLSTDTQYF
cdr3_nt: TGCGCCAGCAGCTTGGGGCTAGCGGGCCTTAGCACAGATACGCAGTATTTT

j_call: TRBJ2-6
d_call: .
clone_size: .
v_call: TRBV7-2
cdr3_aa: CASSPAWGSGANVLTF
cdr3_nt: TGTGCCAGCAGCCCCGCTTGGGGCTCTGGGGCCAACGTCCTGACTTTC

j_call: TRBJ1-2
d_call: TRBD1
clone_size: .
v_call: TRBV14
cdr3_aa: CASSQDLEYRGGLDGYTF
cdr3_nt: TGTGCCAGCAGCCAAGATCTAGAATACAGGGGCGGACTTGACGGCTACACCTTC

j_call: TRBJ1-5
d_call: .
clone_size: .
v_call: TRBV4-1
cdr3_aa: CASSQDTLSNQPQHF
cdr3_nt: TGCGCCAGCAGCCAAGATACACTAAGCAATCAGCCCCAGCATTTT

j_call: TRBJ1-2
d_call: .
clone_size: .
v_call: TRBV30
cdr3_aa: CAWTRDQYYGYTF
cdr3_nt: TGTGCCTGGACCCGGGACCAGTACTATGGCTACACCTTC

j_call: TRBJ2-5
d_call: .
clone_size: .
v_call: TRBV2
cdr3_aa: CASSPVGETQYF
cdr3_nt: TGTGCCAGCAGCCCGGTTGGGGAGACCCAGTACTTC

j_call: TRBJ2-1
d_call: .
clone_size: .
v_call: TRBV7-9
cdr3_aa: CASSPGTHSYNEQFF
cdr3_nt: TGTGCCAGCAGCCCCGGGACTCACTCCTACAATGAGCAGTTCTTC

j_call: TRBJ2-7
d_call: .
clone_size: .
v_call: TRBV5-1
cdr3_aa: CASSLGQGGEQYF
cdr3_nt: TGCGCCAGCAGCTTGGGACAGGGAGGCGAGCAGTACTTC

j_call: TRBJ1-2
d_call: .
clone_size: .
v_call: TRBV6-1
cdr3_aa: CASRNWMGYTF
cdr3_nt: TGTGCCAGCAGAAACTGGATGGGCTACACCTTC

j_call: TRBJ2-3
d_call: TRBD2
clone_size: .
v_call: TRBV7-3
cdr3_aa: CASSSGLAGGTDTQYF
cdr3_nt: TGTGCCAGCAGCTCCGGACTAGCGGGAGGAACGGATACGCAGTATTTT

j_call: TRBJ2-7
d_call: TRBD1
clone_size: .
v_call: TRBV29-1
cdr3_aa: CSVEGGQGVYEQYF
cdr3_nt: TGCAGCGTTGAAGGGGGACAGGGTGTCTACGAGCAGTACTTC

j_call: TRBJ1-1
d_call: TRBD1
clone_size: .
v_call: TRBV30
cdr3_aa: CAWDRGGNTEAFF
cdr3_nt: TGTGCCTGGGACAGGGGAGGAAACACTGAAGCTTTCTTT

j_call: TRBJ2-5
d_call: .
clone_size: .
v_call: TRBV19
cdr3_aa: CASSGVAQETQYF
cdr3_nt: TGTGCCAGTAGTGGGGTAGCCCAAGAGACCCAGTACTTC

j_call: TRBJ2-2
d_call: .
clone_size: .
v_call: TRBV23-1
cdr3_aa: CASGSHRNTGELFF
cdr3_nt: TGCGCCAGCGGGTCGCACCGGAACACCGGGGAGCTGTTTTTT

j_call: TRBJ2-1
d_call: TRBD2
clone_size: .
v_call: TRBV27
cdr3_aa: CASRAGTSGRTEQFF
cdr3_nt: TGTGCCAGCAGGGCCGGGACTAGCGGGAGGACTGAGCAGTTCTTC

j_call: TRBJ1-2
d_call: .
clone_size: .
v_call: TRBV29-1
cdr3_aa: CSVESGGGYGYTF
cdr3_nt: TGCAGCGTTGAATCCGGGGGCGGGTATGGCTACACCTTC

j_call: TRBJ2-7
d_call: .
clone_size: .
v_call: TRBV7-9
cdr3_aa: CASSGRGPSVPGQYF
cdr3_nt: TGTGCCAGCAGCGGCCGAGGTCCCTCGGTTCCAGGGCAGTACTTC